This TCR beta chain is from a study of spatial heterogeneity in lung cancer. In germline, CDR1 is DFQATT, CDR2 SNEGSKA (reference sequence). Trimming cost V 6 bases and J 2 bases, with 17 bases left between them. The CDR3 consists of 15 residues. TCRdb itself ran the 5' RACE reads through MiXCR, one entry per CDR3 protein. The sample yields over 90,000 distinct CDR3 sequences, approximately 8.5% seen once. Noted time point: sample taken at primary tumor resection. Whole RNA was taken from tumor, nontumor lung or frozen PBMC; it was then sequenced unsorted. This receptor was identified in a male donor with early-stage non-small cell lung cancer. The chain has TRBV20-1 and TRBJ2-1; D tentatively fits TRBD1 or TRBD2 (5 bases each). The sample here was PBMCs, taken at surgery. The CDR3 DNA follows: TGCAGTGCACCGAGGGGCGGGTTCACCTACAATGAGCAGTTCTTC. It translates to CSAPRGGFTYNEQFF.